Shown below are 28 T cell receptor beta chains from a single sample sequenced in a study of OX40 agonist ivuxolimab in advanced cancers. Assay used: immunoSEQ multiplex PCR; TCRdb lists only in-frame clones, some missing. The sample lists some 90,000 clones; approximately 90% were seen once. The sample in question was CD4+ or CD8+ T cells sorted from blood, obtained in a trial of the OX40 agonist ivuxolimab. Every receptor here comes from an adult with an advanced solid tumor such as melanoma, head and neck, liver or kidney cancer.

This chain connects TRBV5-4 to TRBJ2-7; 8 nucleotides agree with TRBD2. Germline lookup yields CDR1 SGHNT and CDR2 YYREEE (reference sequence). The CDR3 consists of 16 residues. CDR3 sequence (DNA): TGTGGACGTCGCAGGGGCCGAAAGGGACTAGCCTACGAGCAGTACTTC. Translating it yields CGRRRGRKGLAYEQYF.

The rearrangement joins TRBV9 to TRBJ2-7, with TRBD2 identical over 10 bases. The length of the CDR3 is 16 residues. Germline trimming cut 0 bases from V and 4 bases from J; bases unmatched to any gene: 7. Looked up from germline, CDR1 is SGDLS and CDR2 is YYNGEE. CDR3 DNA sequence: TGTGCCAGCAGCGTAGGGCTAGCGGGAGCGTTTTACGAGCAGTACTTC. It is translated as CASSVGLAGAFYEQYF.

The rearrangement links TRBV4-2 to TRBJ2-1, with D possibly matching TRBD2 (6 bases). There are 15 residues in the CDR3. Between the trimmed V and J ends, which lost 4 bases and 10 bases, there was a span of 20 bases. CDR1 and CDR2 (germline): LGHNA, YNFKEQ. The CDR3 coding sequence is TGTGCCAGCAGCCCCGGAGGGGCGCTGCTAGGGGAGCAGTTCTTC. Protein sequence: CASSPGGALLGEQFF.

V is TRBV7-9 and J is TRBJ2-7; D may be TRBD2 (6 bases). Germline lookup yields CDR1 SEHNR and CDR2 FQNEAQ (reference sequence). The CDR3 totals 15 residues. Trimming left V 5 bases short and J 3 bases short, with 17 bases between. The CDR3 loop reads CASSQSSASVYEQYF. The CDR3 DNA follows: TGTGCCAGCAGCCAAAGCTCGGCTAGCGTCTACGAGCAGTACTTC.

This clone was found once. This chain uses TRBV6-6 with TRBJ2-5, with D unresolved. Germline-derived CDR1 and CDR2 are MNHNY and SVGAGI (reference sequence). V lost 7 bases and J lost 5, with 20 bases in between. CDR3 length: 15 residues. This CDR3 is CASNLLTSPVETQYF. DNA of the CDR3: TGTGCCAGCAACCTATTGACCTCCCCCGTGGAGACCCAGTACTTC.

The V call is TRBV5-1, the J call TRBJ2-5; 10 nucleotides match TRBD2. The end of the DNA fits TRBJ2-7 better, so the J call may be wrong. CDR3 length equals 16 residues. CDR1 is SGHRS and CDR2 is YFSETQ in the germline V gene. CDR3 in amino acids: CASSLLTSGATYEQYF. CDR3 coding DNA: TGCGCCAGCAGCTTACTAACTAGCGGGGCCACCTACGAGCAGTACTTC.

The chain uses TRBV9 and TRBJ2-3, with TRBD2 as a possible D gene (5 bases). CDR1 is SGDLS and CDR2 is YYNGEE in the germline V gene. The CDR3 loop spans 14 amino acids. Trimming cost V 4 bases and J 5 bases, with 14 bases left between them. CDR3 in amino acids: CASSPQARVDTQYF. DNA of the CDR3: TGTGCCAGCAGCCCCCAGGCGAGGGTAGATACGCAGTATTTT. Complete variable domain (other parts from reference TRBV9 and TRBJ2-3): DSGVTQTPKHLITATGQRVTLRCSPRSGDLSVYWYQQSLDQGLQFLIQYYNGEERAKGNILERFSAQQFPDLHSELNLSSLELGDSALYFCASSPQARVDTQYFGPGTRLTVL.

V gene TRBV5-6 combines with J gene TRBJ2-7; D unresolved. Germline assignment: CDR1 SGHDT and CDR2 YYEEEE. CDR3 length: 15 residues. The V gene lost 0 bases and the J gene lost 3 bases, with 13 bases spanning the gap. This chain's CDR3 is CASSLGLIRNYEQYF. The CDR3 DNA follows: TGTGCCAGCAGCTTGGGGTTAATCCGGAACTACGAGCAGTACTTC. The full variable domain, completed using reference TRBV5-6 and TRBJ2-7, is DAGVTQSPTHLIKTRGQQVTLRCSPKSGHDTVSWYQQALGQGPQFIFQYYEEEERQRGNFPDRFSGHQFPNYSSELNVNALLLGDSALYLCASSLGLIRNYEQYFGPGTRLTVT.

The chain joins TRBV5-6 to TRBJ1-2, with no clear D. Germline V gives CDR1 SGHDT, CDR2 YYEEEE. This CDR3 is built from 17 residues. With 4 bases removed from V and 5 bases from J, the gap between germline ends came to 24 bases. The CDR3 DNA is TGTGCCAGCAGCCAGCTACGAAAAAGACATCCCGGGTATGGCTACACCTTC. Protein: CASSQLRKRHPGYGYTF.

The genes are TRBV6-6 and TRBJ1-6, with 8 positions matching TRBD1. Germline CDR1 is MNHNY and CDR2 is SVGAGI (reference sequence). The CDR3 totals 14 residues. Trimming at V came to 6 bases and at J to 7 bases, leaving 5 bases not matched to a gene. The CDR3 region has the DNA TGTGCCAGCAGGGACAGGGACGAAAATTCACCCCTCCACTTT. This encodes CASRDRDENSPLHF.

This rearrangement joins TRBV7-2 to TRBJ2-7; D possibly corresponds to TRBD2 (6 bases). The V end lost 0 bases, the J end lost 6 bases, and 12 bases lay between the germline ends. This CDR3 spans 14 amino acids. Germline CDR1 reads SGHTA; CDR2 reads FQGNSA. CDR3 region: CASSLAGGSREQYF. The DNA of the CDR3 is TGTGCCAGCAGCTTAGCGGGAGGCTCTCGCGAGCAGTACTTC.

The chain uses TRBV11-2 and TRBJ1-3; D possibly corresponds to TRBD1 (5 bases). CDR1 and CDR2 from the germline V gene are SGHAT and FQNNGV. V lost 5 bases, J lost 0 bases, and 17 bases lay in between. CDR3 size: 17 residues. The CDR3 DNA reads TGTGCCAGCAGCCTCGTCGGGGGTATGAGCTCTGGAAACACCATATATTTT. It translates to CASSLVGGMSSGNTIYF.

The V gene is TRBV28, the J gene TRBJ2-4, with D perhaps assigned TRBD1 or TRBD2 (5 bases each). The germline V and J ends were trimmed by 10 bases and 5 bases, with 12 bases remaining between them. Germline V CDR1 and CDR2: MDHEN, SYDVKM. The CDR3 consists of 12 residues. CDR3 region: CATTGTENIQYF. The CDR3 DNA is TGTGCCACCACCGGGACCGAAAACATTCAGTACTTC.

The chain's CDR3 is CASSPQGATNEKLFF. The CDR3 bases are TGCGCCAGCAGCCCGCAGGGTGCAACTAATGAAAAACTGTTTTTT. The rearrangement links TRBV5-1 to TRBJ1-4; perhaps TRBD1 as D (5 bases). V dropped 4 bases and J dropped 0 bases, with 10 bases sitting between them. Per germline, CDR1 SGHRS and CDR2 YFSETQ. The CDR3 runs to 15 residues. Looking up the rest from reference TRBV5-1 and TRBJ1-4 gives the full variable domain: KAGVTQTPRYLIKTRGQQVTLSCSPISGHRSVSWYQQTPGQGLQFLFEYFSETQRNKGNFPGRFSGRQFSNSRSEMNVSTLELGDSALYLCASSPQGATNEKLFFGSGTQLSVL.

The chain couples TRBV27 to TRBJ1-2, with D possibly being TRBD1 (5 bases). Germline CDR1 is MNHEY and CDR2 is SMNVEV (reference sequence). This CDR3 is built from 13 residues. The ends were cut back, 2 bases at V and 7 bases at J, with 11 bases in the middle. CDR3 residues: CASSLQGTAGYTF. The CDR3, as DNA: TGTGCCAGCAGTTTACAGGGAACCGCTGGCTACACCTTC.

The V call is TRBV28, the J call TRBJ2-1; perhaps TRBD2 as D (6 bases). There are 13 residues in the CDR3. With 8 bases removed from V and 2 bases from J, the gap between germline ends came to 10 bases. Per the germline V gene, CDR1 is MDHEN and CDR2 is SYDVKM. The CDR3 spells CASVGGPYNEQFF. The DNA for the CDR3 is TGTGCCAGCGTCGGAGGGCCCTACAATGAGCAGTTCTTC.

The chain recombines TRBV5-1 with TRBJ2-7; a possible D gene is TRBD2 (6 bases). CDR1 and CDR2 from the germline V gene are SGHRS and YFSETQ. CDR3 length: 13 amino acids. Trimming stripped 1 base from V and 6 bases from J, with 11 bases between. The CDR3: CASSLMNSGEQYF. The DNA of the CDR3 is TGCGCCAGCAGCTTGATGAATAGCGGCGAGCAGTACTTC.

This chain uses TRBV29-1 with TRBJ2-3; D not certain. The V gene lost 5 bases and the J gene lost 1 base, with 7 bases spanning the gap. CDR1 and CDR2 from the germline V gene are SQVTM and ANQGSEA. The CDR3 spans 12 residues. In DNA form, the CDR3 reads TGCAGCGTTTCAGATGGCACAGATACGCAGTATTTT. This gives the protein CSVSDGTDTQYF.

The CDR3 spells CASSRTAQGRYEQYF. The DNA for the CDR3 is TGTGCCAGTAGTAGAACGGCCCAGGGGAGGTACGAGCAGTACTTC. The genes are TRBV19 and TRBJ2-7; perhaps D is TRBD1 or TRBD2 (6 bases each). CDR1 is LNHDA, CDR2 SQIVND, per germline (reference sequence). This CDR3 contains 15 residues. The ends were cut back, 4 bases at V and 4 bases at J, with 17 bases in the middle.

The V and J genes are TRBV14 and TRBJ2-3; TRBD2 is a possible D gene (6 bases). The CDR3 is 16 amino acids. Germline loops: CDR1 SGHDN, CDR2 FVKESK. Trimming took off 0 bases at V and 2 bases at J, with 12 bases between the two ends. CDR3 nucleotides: TGTGCCAGCAGCCAAGACATCACGGGAGTCACAGATACGCAGTATTTT. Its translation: CASSQDITGVTDTQYF.

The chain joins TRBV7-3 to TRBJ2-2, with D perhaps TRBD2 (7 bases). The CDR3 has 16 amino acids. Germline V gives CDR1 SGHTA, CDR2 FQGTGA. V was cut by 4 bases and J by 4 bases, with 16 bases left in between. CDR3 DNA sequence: TGTGCCAGCAGCTCCCAACGGGGGGCGGTCACCGGGGAGCTGTTTTTT. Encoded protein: CASSSQRGAVTGELFF.

Written as DNA, the CDR3 is TGTGCCAGTAGTATGCATAACCCGGGACAACAAGAGACCCAGTACTTC. This encodes CASSMHNPGQQETQYF. This chain joins TRBV19 and TRBJ2-5; D may be TRBD1 (6 bases). Germline values: CDR1 LNHDA, CDR2 SQIVND (reference sequence). Trimming stripped 3 bases from V and 2 bases from J, with 16 bases between. CDR3 size: 16 residues.

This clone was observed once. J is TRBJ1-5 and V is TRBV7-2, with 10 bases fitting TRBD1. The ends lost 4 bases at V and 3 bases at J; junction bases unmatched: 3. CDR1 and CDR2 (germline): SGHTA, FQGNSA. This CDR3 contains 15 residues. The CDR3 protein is CASSSGQGSNQPQHF. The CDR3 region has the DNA TGTGCCAGCAGCTCGGGACAGGGGTCCAATCAGCCCCAGCATTTT.

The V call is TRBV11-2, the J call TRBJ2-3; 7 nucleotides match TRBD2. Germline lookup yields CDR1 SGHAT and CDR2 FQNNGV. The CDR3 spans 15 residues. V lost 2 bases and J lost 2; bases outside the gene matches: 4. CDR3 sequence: CASSLRLAATDTQYF. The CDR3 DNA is TGTGCCAGCAGCTTAAGGCTAGCGGCCACAGATACGCAGTATTTT.

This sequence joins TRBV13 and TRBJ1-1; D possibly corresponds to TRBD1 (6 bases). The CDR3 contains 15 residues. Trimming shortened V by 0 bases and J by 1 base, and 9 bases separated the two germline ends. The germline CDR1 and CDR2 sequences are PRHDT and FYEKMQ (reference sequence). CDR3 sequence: CASSLGPGANTEAFF. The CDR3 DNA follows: TGTGCCAGCAGCTTAGGCCCAGGGGCGAACACTGAAGCTTTCTTT.

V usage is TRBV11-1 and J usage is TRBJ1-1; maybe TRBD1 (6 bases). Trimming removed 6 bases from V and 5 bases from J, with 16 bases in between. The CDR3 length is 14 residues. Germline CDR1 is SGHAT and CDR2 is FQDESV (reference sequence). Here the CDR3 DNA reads TGTGCCAGCAGACAGACAGGTTTTGGGACTGAAGCTTTCTTT. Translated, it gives CASRQTGFGTEAFF.

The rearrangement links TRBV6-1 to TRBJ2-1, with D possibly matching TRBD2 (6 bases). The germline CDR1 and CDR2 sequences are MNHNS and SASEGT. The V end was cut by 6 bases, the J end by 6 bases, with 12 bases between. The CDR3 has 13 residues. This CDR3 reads CASSATRINEQFF. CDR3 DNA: TGTGCCAGCAGCGCGACTAGGATCAATGAGCAGTTCTTC.

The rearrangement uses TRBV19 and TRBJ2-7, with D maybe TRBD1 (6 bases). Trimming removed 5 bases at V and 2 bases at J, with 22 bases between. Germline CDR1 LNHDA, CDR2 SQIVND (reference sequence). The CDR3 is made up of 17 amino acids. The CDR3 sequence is CASSSSKRGSLTYEQYF. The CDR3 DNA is TGTGCCAGTAGTTCTAGCAAAAGGGGGTCGTTAACCTACGAGCAGTACTTC.